At least ten counts were recorded for the clone carrying this TCR beta chain. Its antigen remains unidentified. The sample is drawn from a study of metastatic and nonmetastatic thyroid tumors. Whole-study context: Malignant thyroid and benign thyroid patients provided blood and tumor or nodule tissue whose repertoires were compared.

Per germline, CDR1 LNHDA and CDR2 SQIVND (reference sequence). The V gene end was trimmed by 9 bases and the J gene end by 0 bases; junction bases not matched to a gene: 15. This CDR3 is built from 17 residues. In the original workflow: A classifier for distant metastasis in papillary thyroid cancer was constructed using CDR3 differences observed across clinicopathological groups. TCRdb reanalyzed the PCR reads via MiXCR. These V and J calls originate from TCRdb's pipeline instead of the authors' own analysis. The sample shows 31,000 or so clones, 15% to 20% of them seen only once. Each patient came to thyroid surgery without any prior treatment (of any kind). Study-wide findings and caveats: Reportedly, malignant thyroid tumors had significantly higher TCR beta diversity than benign nodules, in blood and tumor.

The chain uses TRBV19 and TRBJ1-1; 8 bases agree with TRBD1. The sample was blood. This TCR was recovered from a female donor with papillary thyroid cancer or a benign thyroid nodule (not recorded which). Some clones in this sample may be carry-over from other donors' samples. The CDR3 nucleotides read TGTGCCAGCAGTTCCCGGGGACAGGTCCTTATGAACACTGAAGCTTTCTTT. Amino acid sequence: CASSSRGQVLMNTEAFF. The entire variable domain, with the rest obtained from reference TRBV19 and TRBJ1-1, is as follows: DGGITQSPKYLFRKEGQNVTLSCEQNLNHDAMYWYRQDPGQGLRLIYYSQIVNDFQKGDIAEGYSVSREKKESFPLTVTSAQKNPTAFYLCASSSRGQVLMNTEAFFGQGTRLTVV.